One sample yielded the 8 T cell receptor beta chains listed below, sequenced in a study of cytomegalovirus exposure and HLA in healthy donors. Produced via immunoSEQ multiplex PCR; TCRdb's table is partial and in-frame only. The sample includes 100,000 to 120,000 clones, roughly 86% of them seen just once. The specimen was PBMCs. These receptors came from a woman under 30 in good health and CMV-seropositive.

As DNA, the CDR3 is TGTGCCTGGAGTGTATGGCGGGGTCGAACCAAAAACATTCAGTACTTC. Residues: CAWSVWRGRTKNIQYF. This chain uses TRBV30 with TRBJ2-4, with D possibly being TRBD2 (6 bases). Germline V gene sequence: CDR1 GTSNPN, CDR2 SVGIG (reference sequence). V was clipped by 0 bases and J by 2 bases, with 14 bases between them. The CDR3 totals 16 residues.

The CDR3 bases are TGTGCCACAAGCTCGGGACTAGCGGGGCACACAGATACGCAGTATTTT. Its protein product is CATSSGLAGHTDTQYF. The chain carries TRBV15 and TRBJ2-3; 13 bases map to TRBD2. This CDR3 is built from 16 residues. Trimming cost V 9 bases and J 2 bases; bases outside gene matches: 8. Per the germline V gene, CDR1 is LNHNV and CDR2 is YYDKDF (reference sequence).

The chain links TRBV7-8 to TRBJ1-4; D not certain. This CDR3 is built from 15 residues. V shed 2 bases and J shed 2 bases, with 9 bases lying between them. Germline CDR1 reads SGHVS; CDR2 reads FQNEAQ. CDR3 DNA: TGTGCCAGCAGCTTACGGGAACAGACTAATGAAAAACTGTTTTTT. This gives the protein CASSLREQTNEKLFF.

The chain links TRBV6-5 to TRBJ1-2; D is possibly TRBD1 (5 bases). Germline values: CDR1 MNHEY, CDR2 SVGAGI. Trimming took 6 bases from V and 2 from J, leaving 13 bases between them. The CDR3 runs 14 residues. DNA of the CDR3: TGTGCCAGCAGCCCTTGGACAAGGAACTATGGCTACACCTTC. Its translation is CASSPWTRNYGYTF.

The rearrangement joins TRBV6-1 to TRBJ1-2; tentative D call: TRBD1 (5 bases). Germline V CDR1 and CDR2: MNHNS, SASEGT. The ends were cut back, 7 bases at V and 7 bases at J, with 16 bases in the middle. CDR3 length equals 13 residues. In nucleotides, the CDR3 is TGTGCCAGCAACGAGGGGAGGAAGGGTGGCTACACCTTC. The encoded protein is CASNEGRKGGYTF.

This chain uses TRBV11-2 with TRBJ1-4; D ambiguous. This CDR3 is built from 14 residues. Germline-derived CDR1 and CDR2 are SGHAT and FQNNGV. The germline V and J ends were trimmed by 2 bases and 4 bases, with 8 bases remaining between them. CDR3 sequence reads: CASSLHQYNEKLFF. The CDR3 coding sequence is TGTGCCAGCAGCTTACACCAGTATAATGAAAAACTGTTTTTT.

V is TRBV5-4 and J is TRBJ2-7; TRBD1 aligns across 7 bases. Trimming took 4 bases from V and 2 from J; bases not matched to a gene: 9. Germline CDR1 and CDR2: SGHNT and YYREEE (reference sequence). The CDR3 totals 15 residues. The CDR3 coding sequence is TGTGCCAGCAGCGTGGGACAGAGTAATGCCTACGAGCAGTACTTC. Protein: CASSVGQSNAYEQYF.

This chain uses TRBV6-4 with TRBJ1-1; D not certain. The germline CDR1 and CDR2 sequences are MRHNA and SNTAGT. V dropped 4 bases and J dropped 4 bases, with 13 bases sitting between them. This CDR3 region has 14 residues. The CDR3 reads CASSVEVWVTEAFF. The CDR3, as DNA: TGTGCCAGCAGTGTCGAGGTCTGGGTCACTGAAGCTTTCTTT.